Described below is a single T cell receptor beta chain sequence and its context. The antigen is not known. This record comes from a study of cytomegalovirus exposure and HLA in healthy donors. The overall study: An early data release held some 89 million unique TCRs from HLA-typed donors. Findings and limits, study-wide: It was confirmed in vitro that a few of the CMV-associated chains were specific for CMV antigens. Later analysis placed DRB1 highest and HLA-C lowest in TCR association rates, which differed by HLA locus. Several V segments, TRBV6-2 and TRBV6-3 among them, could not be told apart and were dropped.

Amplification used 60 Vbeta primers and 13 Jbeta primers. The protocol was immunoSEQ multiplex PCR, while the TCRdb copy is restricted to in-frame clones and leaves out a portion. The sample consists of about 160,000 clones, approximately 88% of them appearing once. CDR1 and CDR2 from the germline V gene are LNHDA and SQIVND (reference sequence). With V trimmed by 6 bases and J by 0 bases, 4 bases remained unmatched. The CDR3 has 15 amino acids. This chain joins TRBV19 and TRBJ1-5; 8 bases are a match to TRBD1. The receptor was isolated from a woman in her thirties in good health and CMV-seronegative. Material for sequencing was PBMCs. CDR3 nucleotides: TGTGCCAGTAGCAAAGGACAGGGTAGCAATCAGCCCCAGCATTTT. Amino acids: CASSKGQGSNQPQHF.